Below, 18 T cell receptor beta chains from the same sample are listed, as sequenced in a study of T cell repertoires in cytomegalovirus infection (dated by TCRdb to about 2019). Instrument on record: Illumina HiSeq 1500. Using fastp at Q25 and MiXCR, TCRdb reprocessed the public reads and kept productive beta chains. Rows are unified per CDR3 protein, each entry keeping the most common DNA and genes. This sample lists about 150,000 distinct CDR3 sequences; 23% were detected once. Of the sample, roughly 11% falls within the top ten clones. What was sequenced was PBMCs. These receptor sequences come from a human donor in good health (CMV status not recorded). Some clones in this sample may be carry-over from other donors' samples.

This clonotype appeared a single time. The rearrangement joins TRBV5-6 to TRBJ2-7; possibly TRBD2 for D (5 bases). Germline assignment: CDR1 SGHDT and CDR2 YYEEEE. Trimming removed 4 bases from V and 7 bases from J, with 24 bases in between. This CDR3 is built from 16 residues. CDR3 nucleotides: TGTGCCAGCAGCCCAGAGGTGCCAGGAGGTCATGAAGAGCAGTACTTC. Protein: CASSPEVPGGHEEQYF.

The V gene is TRBV6-5, the J gene TRBJ2-1, with D unclear. Germline loops: CDR1 MNHEY, CDR2 SVGAGI. V was clipped by 0 bases and J by 8 bases, with 8 bases between them. CDR3 length: 13 amino acids. The CDR3 is CASSYSNSDEQFF. CDR3 DNA sequence: TGTGCCAGCAGTTACTCGAACTCCGATGAGCAGTTCTTC.

This chain uses TRBV7-2 with TRBJ2-3; the match to TRBD2 covers 7 bases. The CDR3 runs to 13 residues. The germline V gene has CDR1 SGHTA and CDR2 FQGNSA. Germline trimming cut 6 bases from V and 0 bases from J; bases unmatched to any gene: 0. The CDR3 is CASRRGSTDTQYF. CDR3 DNA sequence: TGTGCCAGCAGGCGGGGGAGCACAGATACGCAGTATTTT.

The CDR3 nucleotides read TGTGCCAGCAGCTCCGCAGGGGCGTATGAGCAGTTCTTC. It specifies CASSSAGAYEQFF. This chain uses TRBV5-5 with TRBJ2-1; tentatively, D is TRBD1 (6 bases). There are 13 residues in the CDR3. Germline V gives CDR1 SGHKS, CDR2 YYEKEE (reference sequence). Trimming took off 3 bases at V and 8 bases at J, with 12 bases between the two ends.

This clonotype was seen more than once but under ten times. This may be a read error: a much more frequent sequence differs by one nucleotide. The CDR3 bases are TGTGCCAGCAGCTTAGTTAGGGCATGCCGAGCCGATGAAAAACTGTTTTTT. Translating it yields CASSLVRACRADEKLFF. The genes are TRBV7-2 and TRBJ1-4; D is undetermined. The ends were cut back, 1 base at V and 6 bases at J, with 18 bases in the middle. Germline assignment: CDR1 SGHTA and CDR2 FQGNSA. This CDR3 comprises 17 residues.

This clonotype was observed at least ten times. This rearrangement joins TRBV7-3 to TRBJ1-2, with D hard to call. Trimming shortened V by 2 bases and J by 13 bases, and 26 bases separated the two germline ends. The CDR3 covers 16 residues. Looked up from germline, CDR1 is SGHTA and CDR2 is FQGTGA. CDR3 sequence reads: CASSLEGSDGLMGGTF. CDR3 nucleotides: TGTGCCAGCAGCTTAGAAGGGTCCGACGGGCTTATGGGAGGCACCTTC.

The V gene is TRBV7-3, the J gene TRBJ2-5; the D gene is possibly TRBD1 (6 bases). The CDR3 is 13 residues long. Germline loops: CDR1 SGHTA, CDR2 FQGTGA. V lost 5 bases and J lost 5, with 12 bases in between. The chain's CDR3 is CASSRYQGETQYF. CDR3 DNA: TGTGCCAGCAGCCGCTATCAGGGGGAGACCCAGTACTTC.

The gene calls are TRBV7-3 and TRBJ1-5; D possibly corresponds to TRBD1 (5 bases). The germline CDR1 and CDR2 sequences are SGHTA and FQGTGA. Trimming cost V 4 bases and J 4 bases, with 11 bases left between them. The CDR3 extends over 14 amino acids. CDR3 sequence reads: CASSWGTANQPQHF. CDR3 bases: TGTGCCAGCAGCTGGGGGACGGCGAATCAGCCCCAGCATTTT.

This sequence joins TRBV12-3 or TRBV12-4 and TRBJ2-1, with D perhaps TRBD2 (7 bases). The CDR3 has 16 amino acids. Trimming removed 3 bases at V and 3 bases at J, with 15 bases between. The CDR3 bases are TGTGCCAGCAGTTTTAGGGGGGGGGGATTCTACAATGAGCAGTTCTTC. Translation: CASSFRGGGFYNEQFF.

The chain is built from TRBV28 and TRBJ2-1; 9 bases match TRBD2. Germline V lookup: CDR1 MDHEN, CDR2 SYDVKM. CDR3 length: 14 amino acids. V shed 7 bases, J shed 7 bases, and the junction held 8 bases outside the gene matches. The CDR3 reads CASKPGTSLNEQFF. In DNA form, the CDR3 reads TGTGCCAGCAAACCGGGGACTAGCTTAAATGAGCAGTTCTTC.

This clonotype was seen ten or more times. The chain links TRBV29-1 to TRBJ2-2, with a weak D call TRBD2 (5 bases). CDR1 and CDR2 (germline): SQVTM, ANQGSEA. The length of the CDR3 is 11 residues. V was trimmed by 5 bases and J by 6 bases, leaving 7 bases between them. The chain's CDR3 is CSVSGAGELFF. The CDR3 coding sequence is TGCAGCGTTTCCGGGGCCGGGGAGCTGTTTTTT.

Points on this clonotype: A much bigger clone sits one base away, suggesting this may be a read error. The chain carries TRBV28 and TRBJ2-7; D not certain. Germline V lookup: CDR1 MDHEN, CDR2 SYDVKM. This CDR3 spans 12 amino acids. CDR3 bases: TGTGCCAGCAGTTTCGGCGCCTACGGGCAGTACTTC. This sequence encodes CASSFGAYGQYF.

This clonotype was detected ten times or more. The chain couples TRBV7-2 to TRBJ2-1, with 9 bases aligning to TRBD2. The CDR3 sequence is 14 residues long. CDR1 and CDR2 from the germline V gene are SGHTA and FQGNSA. Germline trimming cut 3 bases from V and 8 bases from J; bases unmatched to any gene: 5. The CDR3 loop is CASSFAGGPDEQFF. CDR3 nucleotide sequence: TGTGCCAGCAGCTTTGCGGGAGGGCCCGATGAGCAGTTCTTC.

This clonotype was counted at least ten times. This rearrangement joins TRBV7-9 to TRBJ1-5, with 9 bases identical to TRBD1. This CDR3 contains 14 residues. Germline V gene data show CDR1 as SEHNR and CDR2 as FQNEAQ (reference sequence). With V trimmed by 10 bases and J by 5 bases, 9 bases remained unmatched. Written as DNA, the CDR3 is TGTGCCACCGTTCGGACAGGGGAGGATCAGCCCCAGCATTTT. The encoded protein is CATVRTGEDQPQHF.

This clonotype was recorded a few times. This chain joins TRBV2 and TRBJ2-5, with 16 bases that match TRBD2. The V segment lost 4 bases and the J segment 2 bases; nucleotides outside the gene matches: 4. CDR1 SNHLY and CDR2 FYNNEI come from the germline V gene. There are 17 residues in the CDR3. The DNA of the CDR3 is TGTGCCAGCAGTGCGGGACTAGCGGGGGGGCCTCAAGAGACCCAGTACTTC. Translation: CASSAGLAGGPQETQYF.

The V call is TRBV27, the J call TRBJ2-1; possibly TRBD1 for D (5 bases). The CDR3 extends over 14 amino acids. The germline V and J ends were trimmed by 3 bases and 6 bases, with 12 bases remaining between them. Germline loops: CDR1 MNHEY, CDR2 SMNVEV (reference sequence). The CDR3 nucleotides are TGTGCCAGCAGTTTCCTAGGCGACAGCAATGAGCAGTTCTTC. Protein sequence: CASSFLGDSNEQFF.

In DNA form, the CDR3 reads TGTGCCACCAGTGATTTCGACGGGCTTAGGAATGAGCAGTTCTTC. It codes for CATSDFDGLRNEQFF. This sequence joins TRBV24-1 and TRBJ2-1; D unresolved. The germline gives CDR1 KGHDR, CDR2 SFDVKD. V shed 1 base and J shed 7 bases, with 13 bases lying between them. This CDR3 is 15 amino acids long.

The V and J genes are TRBV7-6 and TRBJ1-5; 7 bases are shared with TRBD1. Germline V gives CDR1 SGHVS, CDR2 FNYEAQ. J lost 0 bases, V lost 5 bases, and 13 bases had no gene match. The length of the CDR3 is 18 residues. CDR3 loop: CASSPGRGSLFSNQPQHF. The CDR3 DNA reads TGTGCCAGCAGCCCGGGCAGGGGGTCCCTCTTTAGCAATCAGCCCCAGCATTTT.